The 6 T cell receptor beta chains below all came from one sample that was sequenced in a study of shared clonotypes between healthy human individuals. Libraries were prepared by immunoSEQ multiplex PCR; TCRdb keeps only in-frame clonotypes and omits some of them. The profile shows some 500,000 clones, about 96% of them singletons. Material: naive CD4+ T cells sorted from blood. The subset was: CD45RA+ positively selected. These TCRs come from a woman aged 25-40 years in good health.

The chain uses TRBV19 and TRBJ2-7; D is perhaps TRBD1 or TRBD2 (5 bases each). Per the germline V gene, CDR1 is LNHDA and CDR2 is SQIVND (reference sequence). Trimming removed 4 bases from V and 3 bases from J, with 16 bases in between. This CDR3 spans 15 amino acids. CDR3 protein: CASSNLGGGFYEQYF. The CDR3 DNA follows: TGTGCCAGTAGTAACCTTGGGGGTGGTTTCTACGAGCAGTACTTC.

The V and J genes are TRBV30 and TRBJ2-3; 14 bases are a match to TRBD2. Germline V gene lookup returns CDR1 GTSNPN and CDR2 SVGIG (reference sequence). V shed 3 bases, J shed 4 bases, and the junction held 6 bases outside the gene matches. This CDR3 has 16 residues. CDR3 DNA sequence: TGTGCCTGGAGCCTCGGGACTAGCGGGAGATCAGATACGCAGTATTTT. This sequence encodes CAWSLGTSGRSDTQYF.

The gene calls are TRBV15 and TRBJ2-1; 7 bases line up with TRBD2. The germline V gene has CDR1 LNHNV and CDR2 YYDKDF (reference sequence). This CDR3 is built from 16 residues. V gave up 0 bases and J gave up 6 bases; unmatched junction bases: 8. The CDR3 DNA sequence: TGTGCCACCAGCAGAGATATGGCGGGAGCGGGCAATGAGCAGTTCTTC. This sequence encodes CATSRDMAGAGNEQFF.

The chain employs TRBV6-5 and TRBJ2-6; D could derive from TRBD1 or TRBD2 (5 bases each). Trimming took off 0 bases at V and 1 base at J, with 7 bases between the two ends. This CDR3 contains 16 residues. Germline-derived CDR1 and CDR2 are MNHEY and SVGAGI. CDR3 sequence (DNA): TGTGCCAGCAGTTACTCATGGGGGTCTGGGGCCAACGTCCTGACTTTC. Its translation: CASSYSWGSGANVLTF.

The V and J genes are TRBV19 and TRBJ1-3; D unclear. Germline V gene sequence: CDR1 LNHDA, CDR2 SQIVND (reference sequence). The length of the CDR3 is 16 residues. V was cut by 2 bases and J by 0 bases, with 11 bases left in between. Here the CDR3 DNA reads TGTGCCAGTAGTATAACGGGGAGCTCCTCTGGAAACACCATATATTTT. It translates to CASSITGSSSGNTIYF.

V and J are TRBV11-2 and TRBJ2-1; D remains unclear. Germline CDR1 and CDR2: SGHAT and FQNNGV. V was pared by 5 bases and J by 10 bases, with 18 bases between. This CDR3 contains 14 residues. CDR3 coding DNA: TGTGCCAGCAGCCTCCACTCCAACAAAGGGGAGCAGTTCTTC. The encoded protein is CASSLHSNKGEQFF.